The 7 T cell receptor beta chains listed next were all sequenced from one sample in a study of metastatic and nonmetastatic thyroid tumors. Treatment of any kind had been given to no patient before thyroid surgery. Using MiXCR, TCRdb reanalyzed the PCR reads. The sample lists about 14,000 clones, approximately 30% occurring once. The sequenced sample consisted of tumor tissue. The receptors were gathered from a female donor with papillary thyroid cancer or a benign thyroid nodule (not recorded which). Some clones in this sample may be carry-over from other donors' samples.

This chain connects TRBV30 to TRBJ1-2; weak D call: TRBD1 (5 bases). Looked up from germline, CDR1 is GTSNPN and CDR2 is SVGIG (reference sequence). Trimming removed 0 bases from V and 4 bases from J, with 21 bases in between. This CDR3 region has 17 residues. This chain's CDR3 is CAWSVRFQGPRSYGYTF. CDR3 DNA sequence: TGTGCCTGGAGTGTAAGGTTTCAGGGCCCTAGGAGCTATGGCTACACCTTC. Supplemented by reference TRBV30 and TRBJ1-2, the full variable domain reads SQTIHQWPATLVQPVGSPLSLECTVEGTSNPNLYWYRQAAGRGLQLLFYSVGIGQISSEVPQNLSASRPQDRQFILSSKKLLLSDSGFYLCAWSVRFQGPRSYGYTFGSGTRLTVV.

This chain connects TRBV4-1 to TRBJ2-7; 9 bases match TRBD2. The trim removed 4 bases at V and 5 bases at J, leaving 9 bases unmatched. There are 15 residues in the CDR3. CDR1 MGHRA and CDR2 YSYEKL come from the germline V gene. This CDR3 reads CASSRGEREVDEQYF. CDR3 sequence (DNA): TGCGCCAGCAGCCGCGGGGAGCGGGAGGTAGACGAGCAGTACTTC.

There are many counts of this clone. V is TRBV3-1 and J is TRBJ1-4, with D maybe TRBD1 (6 bases). V was cut by 0 bases and J by 7 bases, with 15 bases left in between. The CDR3 spans 16 residues. Germline CDR1 is LGHDT and CDR2 is YNNKEL (reference sequence). The CDR3 loop is CASSQDWDTSFEKLFF. In DNA form, the CDR3 reads TGTGCCAGCAGCCAAGATTGGGACACCAGCTTTGAAAAACTGTTTTTT.

The rearrangement uses TRBV11-2 and TRBJ2-5; TRBD1 matches 7 bases. V gave up 3 bases and J gave up 1 base; unmatched junction bases: 2. The CDR3 length is 14 residues. Looked up from germline, CDR1 is SGHAT and CDR2 is FQNNGV. CDR3 coding DNA: TGTGCCAGCAGCTTCGACAGGGTCCAAGAGACCCAGTACTTC. This translates into CASSFDRVQETQYF.

This clone is termed medium-sized. The J gene is TRBJ1-5, the V gene TRBV20-1; D gene ambiguous. CDR1 is DFQATT and CDR2 is SNEGSKA in the germline V gene (reference sequence). V was clipped by 4 bases and J by 3 bases, with 10 bases between them. The CDR3 is 13 residues long. In DNA, the CDR3 is TGCAGTGCTATCGATTCTCCCAATCAGCCCCAGCATTTT. Translation gives CSAIDSPNQPQHF.

The chain carries TRBV25-1 and TRBJ1-1; no clear D gene. Germline V gene lookup returns CDR1 MGHDK and CDR2 SYGVNS. CDR3 length equals 11 residues. V shed 5 bases and J shed 9 bases, with 10 bases lying between them. The CDR3 loop reads CASSWGEKAFF. CDR3 nucleotides: TGTGCCAGCAGTTGGGGAGAGAAAGCTTTCTTT. Looking up the rest from reference TRBV25-1 and TRBJ1-1 gives the full variable domain: EADIYQTPRYLVIGTGKKITLECSQTMGHDKMYWYQQDPGMELHLIHYSYGVNSTEKGDLSSESTVSRIRTEHFPLTLESARPSHTSQYLCASSWGEKAFFGQGTRLTVV.

The chain combines TRBV12-3 or TRBV12-4 with TRBJ1-5, with D perhaps matching TRBD1 (6 bases). V was pared by 6 bases and J by 4 bases, with 19 bases between. This CDR3 is 16 amino acids long. CDR3 nucleotides: TGTGCCAGCAGCCATATAGGGGGGATCCTAAATCAGCCCCAGCATTTT. Protein sequence: CASSHIGGILNQPQHF.